What follows are 25 T cell receptor beta chains derived from one specimen sequenced in a study of blood T cell repertoires in COVID-19. TCRdb's copy holds only in-frame clones and misses some; the assay was immunoSEQ multiplex PCR. The repertoire includes some 46,000 clones, approximately 80% of them detected once, and less than 25% sits in the top ten. The sample consisted of peripheral blood. The receptors stem from a woman in her sixties with acute or convalescent COVID-19.

This clone was counted a single time. The V gene is TRBV5-1, the J gene TRBJ1-4, with 7 bases that match TRBD1. V lost 3 bases to trimming and J lost 7 bases; unmatched junction nucleotides: 3. CDR1 is SGHRS, CDR2 YFSETQ, per germline. The CDR3 covers 13 residues. The CDR3 reads CASSSPGGEKLFF. CDR3 bases: TGCGCCAGCAGCTCCCCAGGGGGTGAAAAACTGTTTTTT.

The CDR3 here is CASSRREGSSGANTGELFF. In nucleotides, the CDR3 is TGTGCCAGCAGCAGGCGAGAGGGTAGTAGCGGGGCTAACACCGGGGAGCTGTTTTTT. The chain couples TRBV21-1 to TRBJ2-2; the table calls TRBD2, which could not be checked here. TRBV21-1 is recorded as a pseudogene. This CDR3 is built from 19 residues.

The V gene is TRBV10-3, the J gene TRBJ2-3; 10 positions match TRBD1. Trimming took 3 bases from V and 4 from J; bases not matched to a gene: 13. CDR3 size: 18 residues. Germline-derived CDR1 and CDR2 are ENHRY and SYGVKD. The CDR3 nucleotides are TGTGCCATCAGTGATTCCGGGACAGGGGTAGTCCAGTCAGATACGCAGTATTTT. It encodes CAISDSGTGVVQSDTQYF.

This sequence joins TRBV10-3 and TRBJ2-5, with D uncertain. Germline lookup yields CDR1 ENHRY and CDR2 SYGVKD. Between the trimmed V and J ends, which lost 0 bases and 0 bases, there was a span of 5 bases. CDR3 length equals 14 residues. CDR3 in amino acids: CAISESTHQETQYF. The CDR3 nucleotides read TGTGCCATCAGTGAGTCAACACACCAAGAGACCCAGTACTTC.

The V call is TRBV24-1, the J call TRBJ1-3, with D tentatively TRBD1 (6 bases). There are 18 residues in the CDR3. Deletions cut 3 bases from V and 0 bases from J, with 17 bases between. Germline V gene data show CDR1 as KGHDR and CDR2 as SFDVKD. CDR3 nucleotide sequence: TGTGCCACCAGTGATCTCGGGACAAGGATCAGCTCTGGAAACACCATATATTTT. As protein: CATSDLGTRISSGNTIYF.

The rearrangement joins TRBV2 to TRBJ1-6; 9 bases match TRBD1. CDR1 and CDR2 from the germline V gene are SNHLY and FYNNEI. The V segment lost 8 bases and the J segment 8 bases; nucleotides outside the gene matches: 7. The CDR3 length is 14 residues. CDR3 sequence: CASSPGQGYSPLHF. In nucleotides, the CDR3 is TGTGCCAGCTCTCCAGGACAGGGGTATTCACCCCTCCACTTT.

The chain links TRBV2 to TRBJ1-2, with TRBD1 matching 8 bases. The CDR3 loop spans 13 amino acids. Germline V gene sequence: CDR1 SNHLY, CDR2 FYNNEI. With V trimmed by 6 bases and J by 8 bases, 8 bases remained unmatched. For the CDR3, the DNA is TGTGCCAGCAGCCCGGACAGGGTTAGGGGCTACACCTTC. This gives the protein CASSPDRVRGYTF. Combining the CDR3 with reference TRBV2 and TRBJ1-2 gives the whole variable domain EPEVTQTPSHQVTQMGQEVILRCVPISNHLYFYWYRQILGQKVEFLVSFYNNEISEKSEIFDDQFSVERPDGSNFTLKIRSTKLEDSAMYFCASSPDRVRGYTFGSGTRLTVV.

Points on this clone: Additional DNA sequences in this sample encode the identical CDR3. The chain recombines TRBV5-5 with TRBJ1-2; a weak D match, TRBD1 (6 bases). In germline, CDR1 is SGHKS, CDR2 YYEKEE (reference sequence). The CDR3 covers 12 residues. Trimming shortened V by 0 bases and J by 6 bases, and 6 bases separated the two germline ends. Here the CDR3 DNA reads TGTGCCAGCAGCTTGGACAGGGATGGCTACACCTTC. Amino acid sequence: CASSLDRDGYTF.

The chain uses TRBV5-6 and TRBJ2-3; maybe TRBD2 (6 bases). The ends were cut back, 1 base at V and 6 bases at J, with 9 bases in the middle. The CDR3 is 13 residues long. Germline V gene data show CDR1 as SGHDT and CDR2 as YYEEEE. Here the CDR3 DNA reads TGTGCCAGCAGCTTGTTCCGGGGGGATACGCAGTATTTT. This encodes CASSLFRGDTQYF.

The chain recombines TRBV27 with TRBJ2-7, with a tentative D call TRBD2 (5 bases). This CDR3 comprises 13 residues. V lost 3 bases and J lost 0, with 6 bases in between. From germline, CDR1 is MNHEY and CDR2 SMNVEV (reference sequence). The CDR3 protein is CASSLRASYEQYF. CDR3 nucleotide sequence: TGTGCCAGCAGTTTGAGGGCCTCCTACGAGCAGTACTTC.

The table lists this clone with a count of one. The chain recombines TRBV7-8 with TRBJ1-3; D may be TRBD1 (6 bases). Germline CDR1 SGHVS, CDR2 FQNEAQ. This CDR3 is built from 18 residues. V lost 0 bases and J lost 6, with 21 bases in between. CDR3 bases: TGTGCCAGCAGCTTAGCTGGCGGGGGCAGGGCAGTCGTAAACACCATATATTTT. Translated: CASSLAGGGRAVVNTIYF.

The chain couples TRBV2 to TRBJ2-7, with D hard to call. This CDR3 region has 12 residues. Trimming removed 3 bases at V and 4 bases at J, with 7 bases between. CDR1 is SNHLY, CDR2 FYNNEI, per germline. As DNA, the CDR3 is TGTGCCAGCAGTGACAGGCCGTACGAGCAGTACTTC. Its protein is CASSDRPYEQYF.

This chain joins TRBV11-2 and TRBJ2-3; 12 nucleotides align to TRBD2. In germline, CDR1 is SGHAT, CDR2 FQNNGV. This CDR3 has 17 amino acids. V dropped 5 bases and J dropped 1; count of bases not matched to a gene: 7. CDR3 amino acids: CASSPYRLAGGTDTQYF. The CDR3 nucleotides are TGTGCCAGCAGCCCTTACCGACTAGCGGGGGGCACAGATACGCAGTATTTT. The full variable domain, rest sourced from reference TRBV11-2 and TRBJ2-3, is EAGVAQSPRYKIIEKRQSVAFWCNPISGHATLYWYQQILGQGPKLLIQFQNNGVVDDSQLPKDRFSAERLKGVDSTLKIQPAKLEDSAVYLCASSPYRLAGGTDTQYFGPGTRLTVL.

V and J are TRBV27 and TRBJ1-2; 7 nucleotides line up with TRBD1. The CDR3 runs 15 residues. The J segment lost 3 bases and the V segment lost 8 bases, leaving 12 bases of the junction unmatched. Germline CDR1 and CDR2: MNHEY and SMNVEV (reference sequence). CDR3 coding DNA: TGTGCCAGCGGGGACACCGACAGGGAGTACTATGGCTACACCTTC. Protein: CASGDTDREYYGYTF.

The rearrangement uses TRBV9 and TRBJ1-1; D is uncertain. This CDR3 contains 12 residues. Germline V lookup: CDR1 SGDLS, CDR2 YYNGEE. V was pared by 4 bases and J by 2 bases, with 6 bases between. In DNA form, the CDR3 reads TGTGCCAGCAGCAATATCAACACTGAAGCTTTCTTT. Translated, it gives CASSNINTEAFF.

V and J are TRBV4-2 and TRBJ2-3; a possible D gene is TRBD2 (6 bases). Germline V gene lookup returns CDR1 LGHNA and CDR2 YNFKEQ. The CDR3 covers 16 residues. Trimming removed 1 base at V and 2 bases at J, with 13 bases between. CDR3 amino acids: CASSQGASVYTDTQYF. The DNA of the CDR3 is TGTGCCAGCAGCCAAGGGGCTAGCGTTTACACAGATACGCAGTATTTT.

This chain uses TRBV3-1 (or the pseudogene TRBV3-2) with TRBJ2-3, with unresolved D. CDR1 is LGHDT and CDR2 is YNNKEL in the germline V gene (reference sequence). V was pared by 5 bases and J by 4 bases, with 7 bases between. The CDR3 contains 12 residues. The CDR3 reads CASSSVADTQYF. The CDR3 nucleotides are TGTGCCAGCAGCTCGGTGGCAGATACGCAGTATTTT.

The rearrangement uses TRBV2 and TRBJ2-7; 7 bases align to TRBD1. J lost 3 bases, V lost 9 bases, and 2 bases had no gene match. The CDR3 contains 11 residues. Germline values: CDR1 SNHLY, CDR2 FYNNEI. CDR3 sequence: CARRQGYEQYF. Here the CDR3 DNA reads TGTGCCAGGAGACAGGGCTACGAGCAGTACTTC.

The chain employs TRBV19 and TRBJ2-1; 8 nucleotides agree with TRBD1. V was pared by 10 bases and J by 8 bases, with 19 bases of the junction left unmatched. Germline CDR1 is LNHDA and CDR2 is SQIVND (reference sequence). There are 16 residues in the CDR3. This chain's CDR3 is CATLPVGQANLHEQFF. CDR3 sequence (DNA): TGTGCCACCCTACCGGTGGGACAGGCGAATCTCCATGAGCAGTTCTTC.

The rearrangement uses TRBV12-5 and TRBJ2-1, with D possibly being TRBD1 (5 bases). With 6 bases removed from V and 6 bases from J, the gap between germline ends came to 12 bases. Germline lookup yields CDR1 LGHNT and CDR2 FRNRAP. CDR3 length: 13 residues. The CDR3 nucleotides are TGTGCTAGTGGCCTGGGGCTTGTCAATGAGCAGTTCTTC. Translating gives CASGLGLVNEQFF.

J is TRBJ2-1 and V is TRBV25-1; D not certain. V was cut by 0 bases and J by 8 bases, with 2 bases left in between. Germline-derived CDR1 and CDR2 are MGHDK and SYGVNS. The CDR3 consists of 11 residues. CDR3 in amino acids: CASSEYYEQFF. CDR3 bases: TGTGCCAGCAGTGAATACTATGAGCAGTTCTTC.

The chain recombines TRBV2 with TRBJ1-2; 12 bases are shared with TRBD1. Per germline, CDR1 SNHLY and CDR2 FYNNEI. The length of the CDR3 is 15 residues. Trimming took 4 bases from V and 6 from J; bases not matched to a gene: 6. Here the CDR3 DNA reads TGTGCCAGCAGTGGGAGGGACAGGGGGCTTGATGGCTACACCTTC. Amino acid sequence: CASSGRDRGLDGYTF.

The rearrangement joins TRBV12-3 or TRBV12-4 to TRBJ2-1; D perhaps matches TRBD1 (6 bases). The ends were cut back, 0 bases at V and 9 bases at J, with 9 bases in the middle. The CDR3 covers 13 residues. The CDR3 DNA sequence: TGTGCCAGCAGTTTAGCGGTCAGGGGTGAGCAGTTCTTC. Translating it yields CASSLAVRGEQFF.

V is TRBV10-1 and J is TRBJ1-5, with no clear D. V was pared by 4 bases and J by 0 bases, with 7 bases between. Germline V gene lookup returns CDR1 WNHNN and CDR2 SYGVQD (reference sequence). The CDR3 consists of 14 residues. As DNA, the CDR3 is TGCGCCAGCAGTGGTAAGAGTAGCAATCAGCCCCAGCATTTT. Its translation: CASSGKSSNQPQHF.

As concerns this clone: Within the sample, other DNA sequences also encode this same CDR3. The rearrangement links TRBV5-1 to TRBJ1-3, with D unclear. CDR3 length: 14 residues. Germline V gene sequence: CDR1 SGHRS, CDR2 YFSETQ. The V end lost 0 bases, the J end lost 4 bases, and 8 bases lay between the germline ends. The CDR3, as DNA: TGCGCCAGCAGCTTGGATCCAGGCGGAAACACCATATATTTT. The encoded protein is CASSLDPGGNTIYF.